This T cell receptor beta chain originates from a study of T cell responses to AZD1222 COVID-19 vaccine. V dropped 4 bases and J dropped 0 bases, with 10 bases sitting between them. Per the germline V gene, CDR1 is SGHAT and CDR2 is FQNNGV. The CDR3 extends over 15 amino acids. The repertoire was sequenced with immunoSEQ multiplex PCR; TCRdb's copy has only in-frame clones and lacks some. This repertoire shows under 150,000 clones, roughly 92% found once; its top ten account for 1.5% to 2%. The sample in question was peripheral blood, obtained 28 days after the second AZD1222 dose. The TCR was taken from an adult who received the AZD1222 COVID-19 vaccine. The genes are TRBV11-2 and TRBJ2-1; TRBD2 is a possible D gene (5 bases). The CDR3 reads CASSSPRGSYNEQFF. The CDR3 coding sequence is TGTGCCAGCAGCTCCCCCCGGGGCTCCTACAATGAGCAGTTCTTC. Full variable domain (outside the CDR3, taken from reference TRBV11-2 and TRBJ2-1): EAGVAQSPRYKIIEKRQSVAFWCNPISGHATLYWYQQILGQGPKLLIQFQNNGVVDDSQLPKDRFSAERLKGVDSTLKIQPAKLEDSAVYLCASSSPRGSYNEQFFGPGTRLTVL.